Listed here are 18 T cell receptor beta chains from one sample, sequenced in a study of control samples from healthy donors and cancer patients. Method: immunoSEQ multiplex PCR; TCRdb's copy keeps in-frame clones and lacks some. This sample carries about 150,000 clones, 85% to 95% of them seen once, and the ten largest clones take approximately 2.5%. Sequences were obtained from blood. Receptors were obtained from a man aged 45 to 65 in good health.

The chain combines TRBV30 with TRBJ1-5; D not certain. The CDR3 is 12 residues long. Germline V gene sequence: CDR1 GTSNPN, CDR2 SVGIG (reference sequence). Trimming took off 3 bases at V and 4 bases at J, with 7 bases between the two ends. The CDR3 loop reads CAWSPQNQPQHF. The CDR3, as DNA: TGTGCCTGGAGCCCCCAGAATCAGCCCCAGCATTTT.

The J gene is TRBJ2-3, the V gene TRBV5-6; 9 bases are shared with TRBD2. The CDR3 consists of 16 residues. The V gene end was trimmed by 3 bases and the J gene end by 4 bases; junction bases not matched to a gene: 9. Germline V lookup: CDR1 SGHDT, CDR2 YYEEEE. The CDR3 loop is CASSSGSLAGPDTQYF. Written as DNA, the CDR3 is TGTGCCAGCAGCTCCGGTTCGCTAGCGGGACCAGATACGCAGTATTTT.

The chain has TRBV6-5 and TRBJ2-7; 7 nucleotides line up with TRBD1. Germline CDR1 is MNHEY and CDR2 is SVGAGI. The CDR3 totals 14 residues. V was clipped by 6 bases and J by 2 bases; unmatched bases: 7. The CDR3 bases are TGTGCCAGCAGGCCGACAGGGACCACCTACGAGCAGTACTTC. It translates to CASRPTGTTYEQYF.

CDR3 region: CASSLGGQSTEAFF. CDR3 in DNA: TGCGCCAGCAGCTTGGGGGGACAAAGCACGGAAGCTTTCTTT. V is TRBV5-1 and J is TRBJ1-1, with a weak D call TRBD1 (6 bases). The V gene lost 0 bases and the J gene lost 8 bases, with 14 bases spanning the gap. This CDR3 has 14 residues. Germline loops: CDR1 SGHRS, CDR2 YFSETQ.

This clone was recorded once. This rearrangement joins TRBV28 to TRBJ1-2, with 9 bases matching TRBD1. With V trimmed by 6 bases and J by 8 bases, 10 bases remained unmatched. This CDR3 spans 14 amino acids. Germline V gene lookup returns CDR1 MDHEN and CDR2 SYDVKM. The CDR3 nucleotides are TGTGCCAGCAGCGTACAGGGGGCGAACTCGGGCTACACCTTC. This translates into CASSVQGANSGYTF.

The genes are TRBV27 and TRBJ2-5; D unclear. Germline values: CDR1 MNHEY, CDR2 SMNVEV (reference sequence). The CDR3 has 13 amino acids. V lost 9 bases, J lost 9 bases, and 20 bases lay in between. CDR3 DNA sequence: TGTGCCAGTAGTAAGGACCCTCATGGGGCCCAGTACTTC. It encodes CASSKDPHGAQYF.

V gene TRBV27 combines with J gene TRBJ2-7, with D perhaps assigned TRBD1 or TRBD2 (5 bases each). The CDR3 extends over 13 amino acids. Between the trimmed V and J ends, which lost 7 bases and 0 bases, there was a span of 10 bases. The germline V gene encodes CDR1 MNHEY and CDR2 SMNVEV (reference sequence). The CDR3: CASTRDPSYEQYF. Here the CDR3 DNA reads TGTGCCAGCACCCGGGACCCCTCCTACGAGCAGTACTTC.

The gene calls are TRBV27 and TRBJ2-7; TRBD1 matches 9 bases. Trimming took 3 bases from V and 1 from J; bases not matched to a gene: 16. The germline V gene encodes CDR1 MNHEY and CDR2 SMNVEV (reference sequence). The CDR3 spans 19 residues. The CDR3 DNA sequence: TGTGCCAGCAGTTTCCCCGGTCGAACAGGGGGCGCGATTTCCTACGAGCAGTACTTC. Its translation is CASSFPGRTGGAISYEQYF.

The rearrangement uses TRBV7-6 and TRBJ2-1, with 8 bases lining up with TRBD2. CDR3 size: 16 residues. V lost 5 bases to trimming and J lost 8 bases; unmatched junction nucleotides: 14. Germline V gives CDR1 SGHVS, CDR2 FNYEAQ. The CDR3 nucleotides are TGTGCCAGCAGCGGCAGAATCGGGAGGGCCGGGTATGAGCAGTTCTTC. This encodes CASSGRIGRAGYEQFF.

About this clone itself: A junction end diverges from the germline sequence, so it may reflect a read error. The rearrangement links TRBV10-2 to TRBJ2-7, with 9 positions matching TRBD2. The CDR3 has 16 amino acids. Germline CDR1 reads WSHSY; CDR2 reads SAAADI. The CDR3 region has the DNA TGCGCCAGCAGTGAGTCGAAGGGGACTAGCTCCTCCGAGCAGTACTTC. Translating gives CASSESKGTSSSEQYF.

The J gene is TRBJ2-5, the V gene TRBV7-9, with 12 bases identical to TRBD2. V was pared by 11 bases and J by 10 bases, with 5 bases of the junction left unmatched. From germline, CDR1 is SEHNR and CDR2 FQNEAQ (reference sequence). The CDR3 is 11 residues long. This chain's CDR3 is CAGWTSGNQYF. The CDR3 DNA reads TGTGCCGGATGGACTAGCGGGAACCAGTACTTC.

This chain connects TRBV19 to TRBJ2-3; 8 bases are shared with TRBD2. In germline, CDR1 is LNHDA, CDR2 SQIVND (reference sequence). J gave up 8 bases and V 6 bases, and 7 bases lay outside the gene matches. The CDR3 totals 13 residues. The CDR3 nucleotides are TGTGCCAGTAGAGACTTCGCGGGAGGTACGCAGTATTTT. It translates to CASRDFAGGTQYF.

Regarding this clone: At the DNA level, this CDR3 is encoded by other sequences in the same sample as well. The chain has TRBV29-1 and TRBJ2-1; 7 nucleotides agree with TRBD2. The length of the CDR3 is 13 residues. Per the germline V gene, CDR1 is SQVTM and CDR2 is ANQGSEA. V trimming: 2 bases; J trimming: 5 bases; junction bases outside the gene matches: 3. The CDR3 spells CSVEPSGNNEQFF. The CDR3 nucleotides read TGCAGCGTTGAACCTAGCGGCAACAATGAGCAGTTCTTC.

The chain joins TRBV5-6 to TRBJ2-6, with TRBD2 matching 8 bases. The germline V gene encodes CDR1 SGHDT and CDR2 YYEEEE. CDR3 length: 19 residues. The V segment lost 4 bases and the J segment 0 bases; nucleotides outside the gene matches: 12. The CDR3 spells CASSTGLGRKGSGANVLTF. CDR3 coding DNA: TGTGCCAGCAGCACGGGACTAGGAAGGAAGGGCTCTGGGGCCAACGTCCTGACTTTC.

This clone has a handful of counts. The rearrangement uses TRBV24-1 and TRBJ2-7, with 9 bases identical to TRBD2. The CDR3 spans 16 residues. V was pared by 2 bases and J by 7 bases, with 11 bases of the junction left unmatched. The germline gives CDR1 KGHDR, CDR2 SFDVKD. CDR3 loop: CATSDSGAGGPREQYF. CDR3 nucleotides: TGTGCCACCAGTGATTCTGGAGCGGGAGGCCCGAGGGAGCAGTACTTC.

The CDR3 region has the DNA TGTGCCAGCAGCTTTCAAATACTGGTTGGTGAGCAGTTCTTC. Protein: CASSFQILVGEQFF. V is TRBV11-2 and J is TRBJ2-1; D remains unclear. The CDR3 has 14 residues. The V gene lost 3 bases and the J gene lost 9 bases, with 15 bases spanning the gap. Germline CDR1 and CDR2: SGHAT and FQNNGV.

This rearrangement joins TRBV19 to TRBJ2-1; 8 positions match TRBD2. The CDR3 is made up of 16 amino acids. CDR1 LNHDA and CDR2 SQIVND come from the germline V gene (reference sequence). V lost 1 base to trimming and J lost 5 bases; unmatched junction nucleotides: 7. For the CDR3, the DNA is TGTGCCAGTAGTATAGGGGAGCGGGAGTGGAACAATGAGCAGTTCTTC. It translates to CASSIGEREWNNEQFF.

The chain has TRBV7-9 and TRBJ2-2; TRBD2 agrees at 10 bases. Trimming cost V 6 bases and J 10 bases; bases outside gene matches: 14. Germline lookup yields CDR1 SEHNR and CDR2 FQNEAQ (reference sequence). The CDR3 is 16 residues long. The CDR3 reads CASSSLAGLGAKELFF. The CDR3 coding sequence is TGTGCCAGCAGTTCACTAGCGGGACTTGGGGCGAAGGAGCTGTTTTTT.